This record looks at one TCR beta chain sequence and its context. Generated by immunoSEQ multiplex PCR, the TCRdb table keeps only in-frame clones and is missing some. The table lists roughly 27,000 clones, over 60% of them singletons, with approximately 3.5% in the top ten. Time point given: cycle 4 day 1 (C4D1), after five to seven weeks of nivolumab. Every patient relapsed after autologous stem cell transplantation, and brentuximab vedotin exposure varied. These data belong to a study of PD-1 blockade in classical Hodgkin lymphoma. Looked up from germline, CDR1 is SGHVS and CDR2 is FQNEAQ. This CDR3 comprises 17 residues. V gave up 1 base and J gave up 5 bases; unmatched junction bases: 8.

This TCR derives from a human donor with classical Hodgkin lymphoma. The chain couples TRBV7-8 to TRBJ2-3, with 11 bases matching TRBD2. This specimen was peripheral blood mononuclear cells (PBMCs), taken before the fourth cycle of nivolumab. The CDR3 is CASSLGSTSGMIDTQYF. In DNA form, the CDR3 reads TGTGCCAGCAGCTTAGGGTCGACTAGCGGGATGATAGATACGCAGTATTTT.